The 17 T cell receptor beta chains presented below share a single source sample, sequenced in a study of CD8+CD57+ T cells in acquired aplastic anemia. The template used for profiling TCR beta VDJ and CDR3 was genomic DNA. TCRdb redid the calling of the reads with MiXCR, one entry per CDR3 protein. The sample records 170,000 or so distinct CDR3 sequences, 48% being singletons. An expansion of CD8+CD57+ cells by flow cytometry had been shown in patients chosen for sequencing. Specimen: sorted CD4+, CD8+, or CD8+CD57+ T cells (not recorded which) from PBMCs. These receptor sequences come from a human donor with aplastic anemia.

Regarding this clonotype: Since a much larger clone is just one base distant, this may be a read error. The chain joins TRBV9 to TRBJ2-7; D is unresolved. The ends were cut back, 4 bases at V and 2 bases at J, with 19 bases in the middle. There are 16 residues in the CDR3. From germline, CDR1 is SGDLS and CDR2 YYNGEE. This CDR3 is CASSPSGKDPPYEQYF. In nucleotides, the CDR3 is TGTGCCAGCAGCCCGAGTGGGAAGGACCCCCCCTACGAGCAGTACTTC. The variable domain in full, with the rest retrieved from reference TRBV9 and TRBJ2-7, is DSGVTQTPKHLITATGQRVTLRCSPRSGDLSVYWYQQSLDQGLQFLIQYYNGEERAKGNILERFSAQQFPDLHSELNLSSLELGDSALYFCASSPSGKDPPYEQYFGPGTRLTVT.

The chain joins TRBV19 to TRBJ2-1; 8 positions match TRBD1. With 6 bases clipped from V and 1 base from J, the junction kept 2 bases outside the gene matches. The CDR3 loop spans 14 amino acids. Germline V gene sequence: CDR1 LNHDA, CDR2 SQIVND (reference sequence). The chain's CDR3 is CASSRQGSYNEQFF. CDR3 nucleotides: TGTGCCAGTAGCCGACAGGGGTCCTACAATGAGCAGTTCTTC.

About this clonotype itself: With a much larger clone just one base away, this may be a read error. The CDR3 does not end in the conserved phenylalanine or tryptophan, so this is likely a read error. The chain recombines TRBV7-9 with TRBJ1-2; the match to TRBD1 covers 7 bases. The V segment lost 4 bases and the J segment 4 bases; nucleotides outside the gene matches: 9. Germline CDR1 and CDR2: SEHNR and FQNEAQ (reference sequence). This CDR3 spans 15 amino acids. The CDR3 sequence: CASSYGQAVGYGYTL. CDR3 DNA sequence: TGTGCCAGCAGCTACGGACAGGCGGTCGGCTATGGCTACACCCTC.

This clonotype was counted ten times or more. The rearrangement links TRBV5-1 to TRBJ2-5; TRBD2 agrees at 7 bases. The CDR3 sequence is 14 residues long. V was pared by 2 bases and J by 4 bases, with 5 bases of the junction left unmatched. Germline CDR1 and CDR2: SGHRS and YFSETQ. CDR3 bases: TGCGCCAGCAGCTTCCCGTCGGGGGGAGAGACCCAGTACTTC. The encoded protein is CASSFPSGGETQYF.

This clonotype was seen repeatedly, ten times or more. The chain combines TRBV5-1 with TRBJ1-5; weak D call: TRBD1 (6 bases). This CDR3 is built from 15 residues. Between the trimmed V and J ends, which lost 2 bases and 3 bases, there was a span of 12 bases. Germline values: CDR1 SGHRS, CDR2 YFSETQ. CDR3 sequence: CASSFETGYNQPQHF. In nucleotides, the CDR3 is TGCGCCAGCAGCTTCGAGACAGGATACAATCAGCCCCAGCATTTT.

This clonotype was observed at least ten times. The gene calls are TRBV15 and TRBJ2-1; 10 nucleotides match TRBD2. The CDR3 length is 16 residues. Germline assignment: CDR1 LNHNV and CDR2 YYDKDF (reference sequence). The V and J ends lost 0 bases and 7 bases, in that order; junction bases with no gene match: 6. The CDR3 region is CATSREAGGPRNEQFF. DNA for the CDR3: TGTGCCACCAGCAGAGAAGCGGGAGGGCCAAGAAATGAGCAGTTCTTC.

The chain uses TRBV10-2 and TRBJ2-2, with D maybe TRBD2 (7 bases). The ends were cut back, 8 bases at V and 5 bases at J, with 18 bases in the middle. The CDR3 has 15 amino acids. From germline, CDR1 is WSHSY and CDR2 SAAADI. Here the CDR3 reads CASLGVKGGTGELFF. Here the CDR3 DNA reads TGCGCCAGCCTCGGGGTTAAGGGGGGGACCGGGGAGCTGTTTTTT.

The CDR3 loop is CASSLWGGQPQHF. CDR3 in DNA: TGTGCCAGCAGCTTATGGGGAGGTCAGCCCCAGCATTTT. The genes are TRBV7-3 and TRBJ1-5, with D unclear. V lost 2 bases to trimming and J lost 6 bases, with 8 bases between them. The CDR3 is made up of 13 amino acids. Germline V gives CDR1 SGHTA, CDR2 FQGTGA. The complete variable domain, with remaining parts taken from reference TRBV7-3 and TRBJ1-5, reads GAGVSQTPSNKVTEKGKYVELRCDPISGHTALYWYRQSLGQGPEFLIYFQGTGAADDSGLPNDRFFAVRPEGSVSTLKIQRTERGDSAVYLCASSLWGGQPQHFGDGTRLSIL.

This clonotype has a count of ten or more. The chain links TRBV6-1 to TRBJ2-7; D is perhaps TRBD1 or TRBD2 (5 bases each). V lost 6 bases to trimming and J lost 3 bases, with 18 bases between them. Germline lookup yields CDR1 MNHNS and CDR2 SASEGT. The CDR3 extends over 15 amino acids. Here the CDR3 DNA reads TGTGCCAGCAGCCAGCTAGCCGGGACGAACTACGAGCAGTACTTC. The encoded protein is CASSQLAGTNYEQYF.

This clonotype turned up a few times. The chain uses TRBV14 and TRBJ2-3, with 9 bases identical to TRBD2. CDR1 is SGHDN, CDR2 FVKESK, per germline. This CDR3 region has 21 residues. J was trimmed by 4 bases and V by 3 bases; bases with no gene match: 23. CDR3 in amino acids: CASSHSRGEGEREEPADTQYF. The CDR3 region has the DNA TGTGCCAGCAGCCACTCAAGGGGGGAGGGGGAGCGGGAGGAGCCCGCAGATACGCAGTATTTT.

In this sample, this clonotype turned up many times. Mismatch with germline at one junction end may stem from a read error. The chain couples TRBV7-6 to TRBJ2-7; TRBD1 matches 9 bases. Germline V CDR1 and CDR2: SGHVS, FNYEAQ. This CDR3 spans 13 amino acids. CDR3 DNA: TGCGCCAGCAGCTCCGGGACAGGGTACGAGCAGTACTTC. Amino acids: CASSSGTGYEQYF.

V gene TRBV9 combines with J gene TRBJ1-6; D call uncertain. V was trimmed by 2 bases and J by 7 bases, leaving 10 bases between them. CDR1 and CDR2 (germline): SGDLS, YYNGEE. This CDR3 is 14 amino acids long. CDR3 in amino acids: CASSVNSVNSPLHF. In DNA form, the CDR3 reads TGTGCCAGCAGCGTTAACAGCGTAAATTCACCCCTCCACTTT.

The V call is TRBV10-3, the J call TRBJ2-7; TRBD1 is a possible D gene (5 bases). The CDR3 has 12 amino acids. Germline-derived CDR1 and CDR2 are ENHRY and SYGVKD. The CDR3: CVTRSGLHEQYF. The CDR3 bases are TGTGTTACGCGGTCAGGGTTGCACGAGCAGTACTTC.

The genes are TRBV10-3 and TRBJ2-1; 11 bases are shared with TRBD2. Germline CDR1 and CDR2: ENHRY and SYGVKD. V was clipped by 2 bases and J by 4 bases; unmatched bases: 4. CDR3 length equals 16 residues. The chain's CDR3 is CAISEGRLAGYNEQFF. The CDR3 bases are TGTGCCATCAGTGAGGGGCGACTAGCGGGATACAATGAGCAGTTCTTC.

Many counts were recorded for this clonotype. J is TRBJ2-2 and V is TRBV19; D is perhaps TRBD2 (5 bases). Trimming pared 2 bases from V and 5 bases from J, leaving 15 bases between. The germline V gene has CDR1 LNHDA and CDR2 SQIVND (reference sequence). CDR3 length equals 16 residues. The CDR3 bases are TGTGCCAGTAGTATAAGTTTAGGGAGCCGGACCGGGGAGCTGTTTTTT. It specifies CASSISLGSRTGELFF. The whole variable domain, remainder taken from reference TRBV19 and TRBJ2-2, is DGGITQSPKYLFRKEGQNVTLSCEQNLNHDAMYWYRQDPGQGLRLIYYSQIVNDFQKGDIAEGYSVSREKKESFPLTVTSAQKNPTAFYLCASSISLGSRTGELFFGEGSRLTVL.

This clonotype appeared many times. The rearrangement uses TRBV30 and TRBJ1-2; D remains ambiguous. With 5 bases removed from V and 8 bases from J, the gap between germline ends came to 21 bases. The germline V gene has CDR1 GTSNPN and CDR2 SVGIG (reference sequence). This CDR3 comprises 14 residues. CDR3 loop: CAWQTPLIEDGYTF. In DNA form, the CDR3 reads TGTGCCTGGCAGACCCCTCTGATTGAGGACGGCTACACCTTC.

This chain uses TRBV7-3 with TRBJ2-1, with no clear D. V lost 0 bases, J lost 6 bases, and 6 bases lay in between. Germline V lookup: CDR1 SGHTA, CDR2 FQGTGA. The CDR3 covers 13 residues. The DNA of the CDR3 is TGTGCCAGCAGCTTAACTAGTTCCAATGAGCAGTTCTTC. It translates to CASSLTSSNEQFF.